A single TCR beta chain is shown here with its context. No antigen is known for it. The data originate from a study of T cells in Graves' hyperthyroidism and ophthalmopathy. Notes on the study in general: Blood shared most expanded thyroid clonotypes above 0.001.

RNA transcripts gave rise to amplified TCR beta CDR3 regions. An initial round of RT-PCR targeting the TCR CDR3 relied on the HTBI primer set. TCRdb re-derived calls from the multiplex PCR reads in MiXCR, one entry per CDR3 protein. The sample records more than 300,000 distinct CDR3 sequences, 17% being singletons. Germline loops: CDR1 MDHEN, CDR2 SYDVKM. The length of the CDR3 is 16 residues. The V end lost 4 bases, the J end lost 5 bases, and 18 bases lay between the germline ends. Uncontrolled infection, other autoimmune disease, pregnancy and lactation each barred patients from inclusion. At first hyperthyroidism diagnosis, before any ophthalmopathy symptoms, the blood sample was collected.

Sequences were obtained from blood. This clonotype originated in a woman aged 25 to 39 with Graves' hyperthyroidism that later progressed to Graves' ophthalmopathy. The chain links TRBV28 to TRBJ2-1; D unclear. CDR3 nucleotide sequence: TGTGCCAGCAGTTCCCTTACCGGGTTTGGGGACAATGAGCAGTTCTTC. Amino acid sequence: CASSSLTGFGDNEQFF.